Below, one TCR beta chain is given with its context. The target antigen is unknown. The data derive from a study of response to subunit inactivated influenza vaccine. General study results and limits: New T cells are recruited in small numbers by each seasonal influenza vaccination, according to the authors' suggestion.

TCRdb reanalysed the RT-PCR reads using MiXCR and keeps one entry per CDR3 protein. This sample has about 780,000 distinct CDR3 sequences; less than 20% occur once, and the top ten carry approximately 11%. This CDR3 spans 12 amino acids. In germline, CDR1 is LNHNV, CDR2 YYDKDF (reference sequence). Trimming stripped 5 bases from V and 4 bases from J, with 8 bases between. The chain combines TRBV15 with TRBJ1-1; TRBD1 might be the D (5 bases). The origin of this receptor is a man aged 50-59 years who received an inactivated influenza vaccine. The sample in question was PBMCs from blood, obtained 4 to 6 days after vaccination. The CDR3 region has the DNA TGTGCCACCAGCCCCCAGGGCACTGAAGCTTTCTTT. Its translation is CATSPQGTEAFF.